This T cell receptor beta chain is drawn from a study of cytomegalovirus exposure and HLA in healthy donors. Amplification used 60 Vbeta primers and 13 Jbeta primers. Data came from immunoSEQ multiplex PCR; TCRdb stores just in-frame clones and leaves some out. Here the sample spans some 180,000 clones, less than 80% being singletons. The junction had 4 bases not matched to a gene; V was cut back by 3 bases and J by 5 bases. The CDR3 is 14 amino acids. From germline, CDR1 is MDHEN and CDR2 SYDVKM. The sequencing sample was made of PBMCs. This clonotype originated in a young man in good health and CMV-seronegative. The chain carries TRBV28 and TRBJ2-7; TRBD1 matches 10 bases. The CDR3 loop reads CASSLGQGSHEQYF. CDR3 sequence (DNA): TGTGCCAGCAGTTTGGGACAGGGGTCCCACGAGCAGTACTTC.